This TCR beta chain was sequenced in a study of shared clonotypes between healthy human individuals. Study-level results: Generation probabilities were higher for clonotypes shared across all four sorted-subset donors than for unshared ones. In the sorted subsets, rarefaction showed sequencing was incomplete despite large depth.

As for this clone: The target antigen is unknown.

It was CD45RO-negative cells, positively selected for CCR7, that made up naive CD8 cells, with terminally differentiated effector memory CD45RA+ cells excluded. Participating donors were healthy, HIV-negative adults free of recent acute infections or vaccinations. Within Nashville, Tennessee resided all donors, each a Caucasian adult. The data were produced by immunoSEQ multiplex PCR, yet TCRdb's version contains in-frame clones alone and is incomplete. This sample has about 680,000 clones, with roughly nine tenths found just once. Germline V gene data show CDR1 as SGHTA and CDR2 as FQGNSA. This CDR3 comprises 15 residues. V lost 1 base to trimming and J lost 2 bases, with 8 bases between them.

The sample comprised naive CD8+ T cells sorted from blood. This sequence was found in a man aged 25-40 years in good health. The rearrangement uses TRBV7-2 and TRBJ1-4, with D uncertain. Here the CDR3 reads CASSLGAVTNEKLFF. CDR3 sequence (DNA): TGTGCCAGCAGCTTAGGGGCAGTTACTAATGAAAAACTGTTTTTT.